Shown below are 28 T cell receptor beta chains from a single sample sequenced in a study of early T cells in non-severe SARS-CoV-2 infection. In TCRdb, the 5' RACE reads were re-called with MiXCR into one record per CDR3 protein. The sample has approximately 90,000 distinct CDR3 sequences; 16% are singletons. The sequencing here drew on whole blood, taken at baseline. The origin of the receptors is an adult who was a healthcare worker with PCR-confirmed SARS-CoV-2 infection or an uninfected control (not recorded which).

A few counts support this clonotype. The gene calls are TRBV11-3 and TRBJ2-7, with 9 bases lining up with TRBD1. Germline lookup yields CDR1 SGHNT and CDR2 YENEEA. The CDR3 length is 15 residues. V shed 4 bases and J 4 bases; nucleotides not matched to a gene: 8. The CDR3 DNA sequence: TGTGCCAGCAGCTCCGGGACAGGGAGAGGTTACGAGCAGTACTTC. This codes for CASSSGTGRGYEQYF.

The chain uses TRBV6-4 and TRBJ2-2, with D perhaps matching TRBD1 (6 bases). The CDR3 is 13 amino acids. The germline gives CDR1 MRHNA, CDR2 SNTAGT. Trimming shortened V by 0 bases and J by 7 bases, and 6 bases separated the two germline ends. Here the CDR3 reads CASSDSDSGELFF. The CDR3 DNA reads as TGTGCCAGCAGTGACTCGGACAGCGGGGAGCTGTTTTTT.

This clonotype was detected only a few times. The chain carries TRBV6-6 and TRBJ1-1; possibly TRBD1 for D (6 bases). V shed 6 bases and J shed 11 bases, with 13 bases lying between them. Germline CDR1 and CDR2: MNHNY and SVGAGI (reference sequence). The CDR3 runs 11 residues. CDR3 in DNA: TGTGCCAGCAGCAGAGATACAGGGGCTTTCTTT. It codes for CASSRDTGAFF.

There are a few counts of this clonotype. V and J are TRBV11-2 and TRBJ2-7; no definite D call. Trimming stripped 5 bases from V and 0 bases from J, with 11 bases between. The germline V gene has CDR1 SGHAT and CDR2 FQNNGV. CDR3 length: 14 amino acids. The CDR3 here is CASSLFLSSYEQYF. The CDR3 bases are TGTGCCAGCAGCCTCTTTCTGAGCTCCTACGAGCAGTACTTC.

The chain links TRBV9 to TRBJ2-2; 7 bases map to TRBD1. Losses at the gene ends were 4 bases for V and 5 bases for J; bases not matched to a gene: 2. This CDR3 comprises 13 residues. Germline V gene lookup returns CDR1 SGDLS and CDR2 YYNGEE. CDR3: CASSTTGTGELFF. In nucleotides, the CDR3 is TGTGCCAGCAGCACGACAGGGACCGGGGAGCTGTTTTTT.

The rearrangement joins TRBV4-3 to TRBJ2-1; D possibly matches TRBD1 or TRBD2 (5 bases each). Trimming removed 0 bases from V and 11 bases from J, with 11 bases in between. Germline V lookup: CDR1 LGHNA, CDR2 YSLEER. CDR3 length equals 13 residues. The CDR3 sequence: CASSQDRGGQQFF. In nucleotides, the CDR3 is TGCGCCAGCAGCCAAGATCGTGGGGGACAGCAGTTCTTC.

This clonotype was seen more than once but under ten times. The CDR3 sequence: CASSVGTTTYNEQFF. The CDR3 nucleotides read TGTGCCAGCAGCGTAGGGACTACCACCTACAATGAGCAGTTCTTC. The rearrangement uses TRBV9 and TRBJ2-1; the D gene is possibly TRBD2 (6 bases). This CDR3 has 15 residues. The germline V gene encodes CDR1 SGDLS and CDR2 YYNGEE. Trimming took off 0 bases at V and 2 bases at J, with 9 bases between the two ends.

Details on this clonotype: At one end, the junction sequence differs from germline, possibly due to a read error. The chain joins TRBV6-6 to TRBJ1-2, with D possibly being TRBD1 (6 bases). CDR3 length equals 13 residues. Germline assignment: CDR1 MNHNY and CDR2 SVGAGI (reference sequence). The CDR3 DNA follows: TGTGCCGGCAGCTGGGACACATTTTATGGCTACACCTTC. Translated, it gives CAGSWDTFYGYTF.

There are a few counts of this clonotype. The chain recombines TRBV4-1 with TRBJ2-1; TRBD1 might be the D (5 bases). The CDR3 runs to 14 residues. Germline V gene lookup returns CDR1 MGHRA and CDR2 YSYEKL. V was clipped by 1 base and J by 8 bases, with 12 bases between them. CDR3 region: CASSQATVRDEQFF. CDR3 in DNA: TGCGCCAGCAGCCAAGCTACAGTCAGGGATGAGCAGTTCTTC.

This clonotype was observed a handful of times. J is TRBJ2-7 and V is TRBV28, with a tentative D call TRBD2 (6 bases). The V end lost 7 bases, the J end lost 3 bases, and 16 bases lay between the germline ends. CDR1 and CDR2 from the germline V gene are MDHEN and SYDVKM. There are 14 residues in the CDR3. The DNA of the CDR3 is TGTGCCAGCAAGACACCTGCGGGGAACTACGAGCAGTACTTC. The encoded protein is CASKTPAGNYEQYF.

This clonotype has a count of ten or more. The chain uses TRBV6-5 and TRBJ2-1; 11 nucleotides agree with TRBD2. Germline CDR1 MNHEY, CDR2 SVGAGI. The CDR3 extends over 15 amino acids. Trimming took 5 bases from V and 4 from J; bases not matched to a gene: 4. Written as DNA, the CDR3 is TGTGCCAGCAGTCGGCTAGCGGGAGGATACAATGAGCAGTTCTTC. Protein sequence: CASSRLAGGYNEQFF.

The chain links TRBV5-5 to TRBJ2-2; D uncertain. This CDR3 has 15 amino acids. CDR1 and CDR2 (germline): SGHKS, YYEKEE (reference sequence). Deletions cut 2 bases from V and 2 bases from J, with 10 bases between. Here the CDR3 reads CASSFSGSNTGELFF. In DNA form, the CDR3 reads TGTGCCAGCAGCTTTAGTGGATCCAACACCGGGGAGCTGTTTTTT.

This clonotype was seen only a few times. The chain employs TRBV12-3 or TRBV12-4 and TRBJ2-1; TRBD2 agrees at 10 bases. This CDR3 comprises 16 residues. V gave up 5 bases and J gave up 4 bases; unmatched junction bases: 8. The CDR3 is CASSHIRTSGYNEQFF. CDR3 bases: TGTGCCAGCAGTCATATTAGGACTAGCGGATACAATGAGCAGTTCTTC.

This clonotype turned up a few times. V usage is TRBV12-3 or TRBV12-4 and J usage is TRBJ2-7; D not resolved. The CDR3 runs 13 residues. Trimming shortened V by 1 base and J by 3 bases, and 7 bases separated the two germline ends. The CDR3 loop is CASSLGQLYEQYF. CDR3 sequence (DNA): TGTGCCAGCAGTTTAGGGCAGCTCTACGAGCAGTACTTC.

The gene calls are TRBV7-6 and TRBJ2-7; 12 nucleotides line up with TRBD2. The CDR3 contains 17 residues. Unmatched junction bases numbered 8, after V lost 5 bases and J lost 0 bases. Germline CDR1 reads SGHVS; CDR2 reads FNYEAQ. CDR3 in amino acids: CASSGYETSGSSYEQYF. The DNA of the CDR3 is TGTGCCAGCAGCGGATACGAGACTAGCGGGAGCTCCTACGAGCAGTACTTC.

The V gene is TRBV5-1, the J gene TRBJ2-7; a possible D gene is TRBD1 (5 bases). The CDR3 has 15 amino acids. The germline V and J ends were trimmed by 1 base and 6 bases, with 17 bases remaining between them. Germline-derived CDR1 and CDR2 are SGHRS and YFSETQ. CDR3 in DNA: TGCGCCAGCAGCTTGTGGTTTTTCACAGGTTCCGAGCAGTACTTC. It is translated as CASSLWFFTGSEQYF.

The CDR3 nucleotides read TGTGCCAGCAGTTTAAACAGCTTCACCGGGGAGCTGTTTTTT. Translating it yields CASSLNSFTGELFF. The chain couples TRBV28 to TRBJ2-2; no clear D gene. Per the germline V gene, CDR1 is MDHEN and CDR2 is SYDVKM. The CDR3 covers 14 residues. V lost 2 bases, J lost 4 bases, and 8 bases lay in between.

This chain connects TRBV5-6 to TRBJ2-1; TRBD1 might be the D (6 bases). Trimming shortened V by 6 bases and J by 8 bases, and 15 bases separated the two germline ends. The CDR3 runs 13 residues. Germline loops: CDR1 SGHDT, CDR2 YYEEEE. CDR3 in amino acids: CASTRKTGYEQFF. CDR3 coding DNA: TGTGCCAGCACCAGAAAAACAGGGTATGAGCAGTTCTTC.

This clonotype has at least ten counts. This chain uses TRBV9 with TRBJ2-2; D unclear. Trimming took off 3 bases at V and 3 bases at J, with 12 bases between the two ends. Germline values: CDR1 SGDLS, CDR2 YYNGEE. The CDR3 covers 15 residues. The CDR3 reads CASSAGGVYTGELFF. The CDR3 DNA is TGTGCCAGCAGCGCCGGTGGGGTTTACACCGGGGAGCTGTTTTTT.

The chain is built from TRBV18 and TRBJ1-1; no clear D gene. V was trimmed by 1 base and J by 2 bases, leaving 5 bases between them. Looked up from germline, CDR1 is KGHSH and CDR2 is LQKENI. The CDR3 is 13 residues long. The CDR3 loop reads CASSPLGNTEAFF. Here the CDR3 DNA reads TGTGCCAGCTCACCACTAGGAAACACTGAAGCTTTCTTT.

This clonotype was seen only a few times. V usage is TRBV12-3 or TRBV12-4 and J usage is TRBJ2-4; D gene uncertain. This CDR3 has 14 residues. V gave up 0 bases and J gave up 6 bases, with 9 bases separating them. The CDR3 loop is CASSLAGPTNIQYF. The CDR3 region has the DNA TGTGCCAGCAGTTTAGCAGGCCCCACAAACATTCAGTACTTC.

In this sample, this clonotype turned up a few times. In DNA form, the CDR3 reads TGCAGCGGTTTCGGACCAGGGGACGAGCAGTACTTC. This codes for CSGFGPGDEQYF. The chain combines TRBV29-1 with TRBJ2-7; a weak D match, TRBD1 (6 bases). The CDR3 runs to 12 residues. Germline loops: CDR1 SQVTM, CDR2 ANQGSEA. The ends were cut back, 7 bases at V and 5 bases at J, with 15 bases in the middle.

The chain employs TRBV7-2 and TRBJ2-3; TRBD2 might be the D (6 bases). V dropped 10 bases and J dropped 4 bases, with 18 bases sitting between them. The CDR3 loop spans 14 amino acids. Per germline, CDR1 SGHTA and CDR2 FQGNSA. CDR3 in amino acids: CATRLGGVSDTQYF. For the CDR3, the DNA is TGTGCCACCCGACTAGGCGGGGTCTCAGATACGCAGTATTTT.

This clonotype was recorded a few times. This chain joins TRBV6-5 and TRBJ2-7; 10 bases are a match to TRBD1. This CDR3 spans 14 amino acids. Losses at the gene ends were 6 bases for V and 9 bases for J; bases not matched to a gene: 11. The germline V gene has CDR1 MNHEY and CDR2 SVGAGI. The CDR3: CASRTDRGQGGQYF. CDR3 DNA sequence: TGTGCCAGCAGGACCGACAGGGGGCAAGGTGGGCAGTACTTC.

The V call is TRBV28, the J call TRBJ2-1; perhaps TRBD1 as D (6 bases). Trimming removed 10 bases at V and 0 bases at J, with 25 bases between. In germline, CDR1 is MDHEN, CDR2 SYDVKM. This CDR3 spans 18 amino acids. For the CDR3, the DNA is TGTGCCACCGAATATTGTCAGGGGCGCCGGGGCTCCTACAATGAGCAGTTCTTC. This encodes CATEYCQGRRGSYNEQFF.

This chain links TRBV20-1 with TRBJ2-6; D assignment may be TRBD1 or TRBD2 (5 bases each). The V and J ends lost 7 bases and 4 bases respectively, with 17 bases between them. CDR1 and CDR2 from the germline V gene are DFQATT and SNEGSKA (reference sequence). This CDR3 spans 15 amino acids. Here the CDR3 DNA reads TGCAGTGAAGGGACCTCCGTCCAGGGGGCCAACGTCCTGACTTTC. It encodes CSEGTSVQGANVLTF.

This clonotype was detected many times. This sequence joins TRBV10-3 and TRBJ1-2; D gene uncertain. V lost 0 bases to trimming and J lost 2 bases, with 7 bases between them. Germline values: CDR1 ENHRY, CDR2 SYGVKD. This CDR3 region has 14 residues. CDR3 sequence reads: CAISESGRNYGYTF. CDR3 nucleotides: TGTGCCATCAGTGAGTCGGGCAGAAACTATGGCTACACCTTC.

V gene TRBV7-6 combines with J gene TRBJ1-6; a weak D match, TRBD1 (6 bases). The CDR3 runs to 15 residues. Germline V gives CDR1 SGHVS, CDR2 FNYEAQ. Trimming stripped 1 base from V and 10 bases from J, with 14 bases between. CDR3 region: CASSLDSGALSPLHF. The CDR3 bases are TGTGCCAGCAGCTTAGATTCGGGGGCACTATCACCCCTCCACTTT.